The 15 T cell receptor beta chains reported below all come from one sample, sequenced in a study of CD8 T cells in ankylosing spondylitis. TCRdb reprocessed the 5' RACE reads via MiXCR and lists one record per CDR3 protein. The data show just under 550,000 distinct CDR3 sequences, over 9.5% seen once. No antigen is known for these receptors. Broader study findings: Roughly eight highly homologous variants made up a TCR beta motif, and this motif appeared characteristic of ankylosing spondylitis blood.

Specimen: blood, either unsorted or a sorted T cell fraction (not recorded which). Every receptor here comes from a male donor with ankylosing spondylitis.

J is TRBJ1-3 and V is TRBV18; D gene unclear. The CDR3 sequence is 14 residues long. Germline V gene data show CDR1 as KGHSH and CDR2 as LQKENI. V was trimmed by 3 bases and J by 3 bases, leaving 9 bases between them. The CDR3 is CASSPEGSGNTIYF. CDR3 sequence (DNA): TGTGCCAGCTCACCCGAGGGAAGTGGAAACACCATATATTTT.

The chain uses TRBV6-5 and TRBJ1-1; D gene ambiguous. Germline V lookup: CDR1 MNHEY, CDR2 SVGAGI. Deletions cut 4 bases from V and 1 base from J, with 7 bases between. The CDR3 covers 13 residues. The CDR3 DNA reads TGTGCCAGCAGTTGGAAGGGGAACACTGAAGCTTTCTTT. Its protein product is CASSWKGNTEAFF.

The chain has TRBV5-1 and TRBJ2-1; 9 bases match TRBD2. The germline CDR1 and CDR2 sequences are SGHRS and YFSETQ. The V segment lost 1 base and the J segment 6 bases; nucleotides outside the gene matches: 8. This CDR3 has 16 residues. The CDR3 spells CASSLLGTSNGNEQFF. For the CDR3, the DNA is TGCGCCAGCAGCTTGCTGGGGACTAGCAACGGCAATGAGCAGTTCTTC.

In DNA form, the CDR3 reads TGTGCCAGCAGCCAAACTAGCGGGATGGGTGAGCAGTTCTTC. This sequence encodes CASSQTSGMGEQFF. The chain employs TRBV3-1 and TRBJ2-1; 10 bases agree with TRBD2. Per germline, CDR1 LGHDT and CDR2 YNNKEL (reference sequence). This CDR3 is 14 amino acids long. V lost 2 bases, J lost 9 bases, and 4 bases stayed unmatched.

The rearrangement links TRBV6-6 to TRBJ2-7; 7 bases are shared with TRBD1. The CDR3 runs to 13 residues. With 6 bases clipped from V and 2 bases from J, the junction kept 4 bases outside the gene matches. The V gene's germline CDR1 is MNHNY and CDR2 SVGAGI (reference sequence). CDR3 nucleotides: TGTGCCAGCAGCCGGGACAGCCCCTACGAGCAGTACGTC. Residues: CASSRDSPYEQYV.

There are many counts of this clonotype. V gene TRBV11-2 combines with J gene TRBJ1-2, with D possibly matching TRBD1 (6 bases). The CDR3 extends over 13 amino acids. The V end lost 1 base, the J end lost 4 bases, and 7 bases lay between the germline ends. Germline assignment: CDR1 SGHAT and CDR2 FQNNGV. The CDR3 DNA is TGTGCCAGCAGCTTAGCAGGGGTCTATGGCTACACCTTC. It encodes CASSLAGVYGYTF.

The chain recombines TRBV7-9 with TRBJ2-1; D is tentatively TRBD1 or TRBD2 (5 bases each). Per germline, CDR1 SEHNR and CDR2 FQNEAQ (reference sequence). CDR3 length: 14 amino acids. The germline V and J ends were trimmed by 2 bases and 10 bases, with 15 bases remaining between them. The CDR3 DNA reads as TGTGCCAGCAGCTTACCTCAGGGACCCCCGGAGCAGTTCTTC. Translation: CASSLPQGPPEQFF.

In this sample, this clonotype turned up a few times. The CDR3, as DNA: TGTGCCAGCAGAGACCCCAGCTCCTACGAGCAGTACGTC. Protein product: CASRDPSSYEQYV. The chain uses TRBV6-2 or TRBV6-3 and TRBJ2-7, with D uncertain. The CDR3 has 13 residues. Deletions cut 6 bases from V and 0 bases from J, with 9 bases between. The germline V gene encodes CDR1 MNHEY and CDR2 SVGEGT.

This chain uses TRBV27 with TRBJ2-7; D gene unclear. CDR3 length equals 10 residues. Trimming shortened V by 8 bases and J by 5 bases, and 7 bases separated the two germline ends. CDR1 and CDR2 from the germline V gene are MNHEY and SMNVEV (reference sequence). The CDR3 region is CASGSDEQYF. The CDR3 DNA sequence: TGTGCCAGCGGGTCGGACGAGCAGTACTTC.

The rearrangement joins TRBV12-5 to TRBJ1-1; D is unresolved. CDR1 LGHNT and CDR2 FRNRAP come from the germline V gene. The germline V and J ends were trimmed by 4 bases and 1 base, with 10 bases remaining between them. This CDR3 has 14 amino acids. CDR3 coding DNA: TGTGCTAGTGGTTCGTCTAAGGGGAACACTGAAGCTTTCTTT. Protein product: CASGSSKGNTEAFF.

Worth noting for this clonotype: One end of the junction does not line up with germline, which may come from a read error. The J gene is TRBJ2-1, the V gene TRBV15, with D possibly TRBD2 on 6 matching bases. CDR3 length: 17 amino acids. Germline V gene sequence: CDR1 LNHNV, CDR2 YYDKDF (reference sequence). The CDR3 DNA reads as TGTGCCACCACCAGAAGGGGAGGCCCCTACGACAACAATGAGCAGTTCTTC. It specifies CATTRRGGPYDNNEQFF.

This clonotype was recorded a few times. V gene TRBV7-9 combines with J gene TRBJ1-5; D not certain. Germline V gives CDR1 SEHNR, CDR2 FQNEAQ (reference sequence). Trimming left V 2 bases short and J 0 bases short, with 14 bases between. The CDR3 consists of 17 residues. DNA for the CDR3: TGTGCCAGCAGCTTATCCTGGGCAGAATATAGCAATCAGCCCCAGCATTTT. Translating gives CASSLSWAEYSNQPQHF.

J is TRBJ2-3 and V is TRBV5-6; a weak D match, TRBD2 (6 bases). Germline loops: CDR1 SGHDT, CDR2 YYEEEE. V was cut by 4 bases and J by 3 bases, with 15 bases left in between. CDR3 length: 15 amino acids. CDR3 loop: CASSRRVLATDTQYF. The CDR3 DNA follows: TGTGCCAGCAGCCGGAGGGTACTGGCAACAGATACGCAGTATTTT.

The chain employs TRBV5-1 and TRBJ2-3; D not resolved. Per germline, CDR1 SGHRS and CDR2 YFSETQ. V lost 1 base, J lost 0 bases, and 9 bases lay in between. This CDR3 region has 15 residues. CDR3 protein: CASSLNAASTDTQYF. DNA of the CDR3: TGCGCCAGCAGCTTGAACGCTGCTAGCACAGATACGCAGTATTTT.

This clonotype was observed a handful of times. This chain links TRBV29-1 with TRBJ2-5, with 7 bases matching TRBD1. This CDR3 contains 13 residues. The trim removed 6 bases at V and 1 base at J, leaving 5 bases unmatched. Germline V gene sequence: CDR1 SQVTM, CDR2 ANQGSEA. The CDR3 DNA sequence: TGCAGCGTCCTCCGACAGGGCCAAGAGACCCAGTACTTC. Its protein is CSVLRQGQETQYF.